This TCR beta chain was recovered during a study of Ad26.COV2.S vaccination and SARS-CoV-2 variants. About this clone itself: The antigen is unknown.

The repertoire was sequenced with immunoSEQ multiplex PCR; TCRdb's copy has only in-frame clones and lacks some. This table has roughly 350,000 clones, 70% to 90% appearing once. Treatment in this sample: over 15 received Ad26.COV2.S at low or high dose, single or two shots; five or six received placebo; per-sample allocation not given. Material that was analyzed had been drawn on day 63 after the first vaccine or placebo injection. V was cut by 2 bases and J by 6 bases, with 5 bases left in between. Germline CDR1 GTSNPN, CDR2 SVGIG (reference sequence). This CDR3 is 11 amino acids long. Overall study findings and caveats: The study found similar non-spike TCR breadth in vaccine and placebo recipients.

The source of this sequence is a person aged 18-60 years who received the Ad26.COV2.S COVID-19 vaccine or a placebo. The chain links TRBV30 to TRBJ1-5; D gene uncertain. The sample consisted of peripheral blood, taken in a trial of Ad26.COV2.S vaccine versus placebo. The CDR3 nucleotides are TGTGCCTGGAGTATGCGTCAGCCCCAGCATTTT. Residues: CAWSMRQPQHF. Variable domain in full (rest from reference TRBV30 and TRBJ1-5): SQTIHQWPATLVQPVGSPLSLECTVEGTSNPNLYWYRQAAGRGLQLLFYSVGIGQISSEVPQNLSASRPQDRQFILSSKKLLLSDSGFYLCAWSMRQPQHFGDGTRLSIL.